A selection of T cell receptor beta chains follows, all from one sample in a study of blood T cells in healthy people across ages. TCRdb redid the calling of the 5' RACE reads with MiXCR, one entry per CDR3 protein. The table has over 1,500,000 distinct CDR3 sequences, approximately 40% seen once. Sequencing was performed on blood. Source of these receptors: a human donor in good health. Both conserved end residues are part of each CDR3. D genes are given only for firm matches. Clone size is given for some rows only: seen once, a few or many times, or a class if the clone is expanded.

CASSESITGELFF	TGTGCCAGCAGTGAATCTATCACCGGGGAGCTGTTTTTT	NA	TRBJ2-2	TRBV25-1	NA
CSATTGAYEQYF	TGCAGCGCTACCACAGGGGCCTACGAGCAGTACTTC	few	TRBJ2-7	TRBV29-1	TRBD1
CASSLARALPETQYF	TGTGCCAGCAGCCTGGCAAGGGCCCTTCCCGAGACCCAGTACTTC	NA	TRBJ2-5	TRBV11-2	NA
CASSIGLAGGAAEQFF	TGTGCCAGCAGCATCGGGCTAGCGGGGGGGGCGGCTGAGCAGTTCTTC	NA	TRBJ2-1	TRBV7-6	TRBD2
CSARDWGTNTEAFF	TGCAGTGCTAGAGATTGGGGGACGAACACTGAAGCTTTCTTT	NA	TRBJ1-1	TRBV20-1	NA
CASSLGGLLGLEAFF	TGCGCCAGCAGCTTGGGGGGCCTGCTCGGTTTGGAAGCTTTCTTT	few	TRBJ1-1	TRBV5-1	NA
CASSERFPYEQYF	TGTGCCAGCAGTGAACGGTTCCCCTACGAGCAGTACTTC	few	TRBJ2-7	TRBV2	NA
CASSLGGYNNEQFF	TGTGCCAGCAGTCTCGGGGGGTATAACAATGAGCAGTTCTTC	few	TRBJ2-1	TRBV6-5	TRBD2
CASSSLARTDAQYF	TGTGCCAGCAGTTCCCTAGCGCGCACAGATGCGCAGTATTTT	NA	TRBJ2-3	TRBV12-3/TRBV12-4	NA
CANGKTRESGYTF	TGTGCCAACGGCAAAACCAGGGAGAGTGGCTACACCTTC	few	TRBJ1-2	TRBV10-3	NA
CASSQESSGGPYQETQYF	TGTGCCAGCAGCCAAGAGTCTAGCGGGGGGCCGTACCAAGAGACCCAGTACTTC	once	TRBJ2-5	TRBV4-2	TRBD2
CASSQGLVYEQYF	TGCGCCAGCAGCCAAGGTCTCGTCTACGAGCAGTACTTC	few	TRBJ2-7	TRBV4-3	NA
CASSPRQGLNSYEQYF	TGTGCCAGCAGCCCGAGACAGGGGTTAAACTCCTACGAGCAGTACTTC	NA	TRBJ2-7	TRBV7-9	TRBD1
CATGSPGGTYEQYF	TGTGCCACCGGATCCCCAGGGGGTACCTACGAGCAGTACTTC	NA	TRBJ2-7	TRBV24-1	TRBD1
CASSSGILTTDTQYF	TGTGCCAGCAGTTCCGGGATTCTTACCACAGATACGCAGTATTTT	NA	TRBJ2-3	TRBV12-3/TRBV12-4	NA
CASSEQGGHEETQYF	TGTGCCAGCAGTGAGCAAGGAGGCCACGAAGAGACCCAGTACTTC	few	TRBJ2-5	TRBV2	NA
CATSPKIAGYNEQFF	TGTGCCACCAGCCCTAAAATAGCGGGGTACAATGAGCAGTTCTTC	NA	TRBJ2-1	TRBV15	TRBD2
CASSRLQGNQQYF	TGTGCCAGCAGTCGCTTACAGGGAAACCAGCAGTACTTC	NA	TRBJ2-7	TRBV12-3/TRBV12-4	NA
CASSLASLAGGGNEQFF	TGCGCCAGCAGCTTGGCCTCGTTAGCGGGGGGAGGCAATGAGCAGTTCTTC	NA	TRBJ2-1	TRBV5-1	TRBD2
CASSLFLAVQETQYF	TGCGCCAGCAGCCTCTTTCTAGCGGTTCAAGAGACCCAGTACTTC	NA	TRBJ2-5	TRBV5-1	TRBD2